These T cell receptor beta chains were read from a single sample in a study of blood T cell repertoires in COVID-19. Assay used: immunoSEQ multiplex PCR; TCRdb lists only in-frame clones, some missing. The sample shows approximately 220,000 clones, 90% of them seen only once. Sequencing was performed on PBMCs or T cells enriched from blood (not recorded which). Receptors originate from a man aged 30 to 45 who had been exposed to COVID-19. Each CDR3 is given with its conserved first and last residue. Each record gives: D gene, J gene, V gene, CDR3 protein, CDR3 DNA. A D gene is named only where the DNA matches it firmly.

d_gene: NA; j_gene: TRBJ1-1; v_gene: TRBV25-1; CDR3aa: CASSEYGFDRAFF; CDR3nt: TGTGCCAGCAGTGAATACGGGTTTGATCGGGCTTTCTTT
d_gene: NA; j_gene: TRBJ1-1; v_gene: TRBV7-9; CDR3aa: CASRSSEGDTEAFF; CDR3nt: TGTGCCAGCAGGTCAAGTGAGGGGGACACTGAAGCTTTCTTT
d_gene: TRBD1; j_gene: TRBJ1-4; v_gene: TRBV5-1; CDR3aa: CASSSDRGNEKLFF; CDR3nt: TGCGCCAGCAGCTCCGACAGGGGGAACGAAAAACTGTTTTTT
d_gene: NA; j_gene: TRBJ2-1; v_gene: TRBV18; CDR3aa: CASSKLTDNEQFF; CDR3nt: TGTGCCAGCTCAAAGTTGACAGACAATGAGCAGTTCTTC
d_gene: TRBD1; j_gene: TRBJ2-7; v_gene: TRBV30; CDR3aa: CAGEPDRGEQYF; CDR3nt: TGTGCCGGCGAACCCGACAGGGGCGAGCAGTACTTC
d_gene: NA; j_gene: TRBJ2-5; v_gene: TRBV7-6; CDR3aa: CASSLVRETQYF; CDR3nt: TGTGCCAGCAGCTTAGTGAGAGAGACCCAGTACTTC
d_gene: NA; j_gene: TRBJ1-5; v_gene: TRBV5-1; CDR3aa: CASRDSANQPQHF; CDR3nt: TGCGCCAGCAGGGACAGCGCCAATCAGCCCCAGCATTTT
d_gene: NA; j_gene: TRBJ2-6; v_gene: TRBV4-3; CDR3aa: CASSQDKAGAGANVLTF; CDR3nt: TGCGCCAGCAGCCAAGATAAGGCAGGGGCTGGGGCCAACGTCCTGACTTTC
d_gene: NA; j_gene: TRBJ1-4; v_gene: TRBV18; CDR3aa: CASSLLTATNEKLFF; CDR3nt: TGTGCCAGCTCACTTTTGACAGCAACTAATGAAAAACTGTTTTTT
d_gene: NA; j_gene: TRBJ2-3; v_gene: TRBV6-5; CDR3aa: CASTSTDTQYF; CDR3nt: TGTGCCAGCACGAGCACAGATACGCAGTATTTT